This note documents a single T cell receptor (beta chain) sequence. This sample is drawn from a study of T cell changes during pregnancy in multiple sclerosis. The CDR3 totals 15 residues. Germline CDR1 MGHDK, CDR2 SYGVNS. J was trimmed by 1 base and V by 2 bases; bases with no gene match: 4. Generated by immunoSEQ multiplex PCR, the TCRdb table keeps only in-frame clones and is missing some. The table shows over 70,000 clones, with 94% occurring only once. The chain employs TRBV25-1 and TRBJ2-5, with 7 bases lining up with TRBD2. The sample consisted of peripheral blood, taken in the third trimester of pregnancy. The source is a female donor with multiple sclerosis, enrolled in a pregnancy study. CDR3 nucleotides: TGTGCCAGCAGTGAACTAGCGGAGATCCAAGAGACCCAGTACTTC. Protein sequence: CASSELAEIQETQYF.